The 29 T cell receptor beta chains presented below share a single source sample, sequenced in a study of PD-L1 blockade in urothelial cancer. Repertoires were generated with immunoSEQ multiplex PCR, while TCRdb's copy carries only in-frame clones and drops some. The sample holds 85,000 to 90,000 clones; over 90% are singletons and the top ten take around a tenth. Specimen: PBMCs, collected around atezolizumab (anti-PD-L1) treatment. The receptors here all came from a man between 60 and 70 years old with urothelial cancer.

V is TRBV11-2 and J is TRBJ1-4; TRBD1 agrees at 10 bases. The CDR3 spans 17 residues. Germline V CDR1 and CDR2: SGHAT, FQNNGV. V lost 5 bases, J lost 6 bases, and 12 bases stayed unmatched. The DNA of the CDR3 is TGTGCCAGCAGCCCCCCTTTGAGACAGGGGGCCTATGAAAAACTGTTTTTT. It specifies CASSPPLRQGAYEKLFF. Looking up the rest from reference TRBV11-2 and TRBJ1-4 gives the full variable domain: EAGVAQSPRYKIIEKRQSVAFWCNPISGHATLYWYQQILGQGPKLLIQFQNNGVVDDSQLPKDRFSAERLKGVDSTLKIQPAKLEDSAVYLCASSPPLRQGAYEKLFFGSGTQLSVL.

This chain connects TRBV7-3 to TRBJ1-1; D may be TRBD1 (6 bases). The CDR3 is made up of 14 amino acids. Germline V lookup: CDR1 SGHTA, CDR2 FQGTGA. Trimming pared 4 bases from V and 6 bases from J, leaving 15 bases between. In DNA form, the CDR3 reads TGTGCCAGCAGCTCTCTGGGGGGGGCGGCTGAAGCTTTCTTT. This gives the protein CASSSLGGAAEAFF.

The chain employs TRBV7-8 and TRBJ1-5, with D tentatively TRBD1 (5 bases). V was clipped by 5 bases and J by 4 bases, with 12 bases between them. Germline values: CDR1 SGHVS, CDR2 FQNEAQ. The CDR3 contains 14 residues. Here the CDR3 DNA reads TGTGCCAGCAGCGTCAGACAGCCTAATCAGCCCCAGCATTTT. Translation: CASSVRQPNQPQHF.

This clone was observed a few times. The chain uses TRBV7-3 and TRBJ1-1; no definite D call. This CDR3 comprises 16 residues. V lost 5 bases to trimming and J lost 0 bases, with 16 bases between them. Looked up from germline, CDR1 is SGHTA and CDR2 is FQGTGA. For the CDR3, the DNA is TGTGCCAGCAGCCTAAACCCGGCGGCCATGAACACTGAAGCTTTCTTT. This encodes CASSLNPAAMNTEAFF.

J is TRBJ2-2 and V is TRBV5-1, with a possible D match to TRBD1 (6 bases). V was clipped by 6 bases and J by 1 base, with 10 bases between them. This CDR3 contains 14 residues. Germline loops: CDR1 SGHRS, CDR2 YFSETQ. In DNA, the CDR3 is TGCGCCAGCACCCGGACAGAGAACACCGGGGAGCTGTTTTTT. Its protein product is CASTRTENTGELFF. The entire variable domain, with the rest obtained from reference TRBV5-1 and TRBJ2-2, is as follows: KAGVTQTPRYLIKTRGQQVTLSCSPISGHRSVSWYQQTPGQGLQFLFEYFSETQRNKGNFPGRFSGRQFSNSRSEMNVSTLELGDSALYLCASTRTENTGELFFGEGSRLTVL.

This CDR3 is CASSPRQNNIQYF. The CDR3 coding sequence is TGTGCCAGCAGCCCTAGACAGAACAACATTCAGTACTTC. The chain couples TRBV28 to TRBJ2-4; TRBD1 is a possible D gene (5 bases). Germline lookup yields CDR1 MDHEN and CDR2 SYDVKM. CDR3 length: 13 residues. The V and J ends lost 6 bases and 7 bases respectively, with 13 bases between them.

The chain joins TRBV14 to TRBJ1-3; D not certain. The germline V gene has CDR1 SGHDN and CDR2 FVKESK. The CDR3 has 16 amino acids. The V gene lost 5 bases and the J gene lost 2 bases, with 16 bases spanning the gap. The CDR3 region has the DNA TGTGCCAGCAGCGGACTGGCAGGAAGGGCTGGAAACACCATATATTTT. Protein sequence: CASSGLAGRAGNTIYF.

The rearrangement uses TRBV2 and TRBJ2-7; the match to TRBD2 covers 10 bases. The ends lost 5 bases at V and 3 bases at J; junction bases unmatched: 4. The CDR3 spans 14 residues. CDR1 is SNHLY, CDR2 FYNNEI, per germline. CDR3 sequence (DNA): TGTGCCAGCAGTCAGGGACTAGCGAGCTACGAGCAGTACTTC. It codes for CASSQGLASYEQYF.

CDR3 bases: TGTGCCAGTAGTGCCGAAGTCGCAGGGGGCGGGGAGCTGTTTTTT. It codes for CASSAEVAGGGELFF. V is TRBV19 and J is TRBJ2-2, with 7 bases matching TRBD1. Germline trimming cut 5 bases from V and 7 bases from J; bases unmatched to any gene: 10. The CDR3 spans 15 residues. Germline V CDR1 and CDR2: LNHDA, SQIVND (reference sequence).

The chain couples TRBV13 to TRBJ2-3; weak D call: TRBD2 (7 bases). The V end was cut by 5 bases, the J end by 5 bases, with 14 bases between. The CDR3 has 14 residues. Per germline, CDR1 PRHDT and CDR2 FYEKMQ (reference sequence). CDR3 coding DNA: TGTGCCAGCAGCGCACGGGGGGCCGGAGATACGCAGTATTTT. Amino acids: CASSARGAGDTQYF.

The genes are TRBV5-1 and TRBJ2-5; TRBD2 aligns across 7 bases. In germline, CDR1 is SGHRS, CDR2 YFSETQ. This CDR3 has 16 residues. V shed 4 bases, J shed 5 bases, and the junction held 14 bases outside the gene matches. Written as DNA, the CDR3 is TGCGCCAGCAGCGCGGGAGTGATGGATATGAAGGAGACCCAGTACTTC. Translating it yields CASSAGVMDMKETQYF.

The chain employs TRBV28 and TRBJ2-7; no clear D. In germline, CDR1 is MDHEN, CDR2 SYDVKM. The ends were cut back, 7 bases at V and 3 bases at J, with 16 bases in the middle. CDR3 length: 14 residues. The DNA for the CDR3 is TGTGCCAGCAACCTACGACAAAGAGTCTACGAGCAGTACTTC. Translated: CASNLRQRVYEQYF.

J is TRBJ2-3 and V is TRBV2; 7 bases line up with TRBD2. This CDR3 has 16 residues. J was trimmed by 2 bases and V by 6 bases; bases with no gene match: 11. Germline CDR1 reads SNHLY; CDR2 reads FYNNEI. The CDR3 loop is CASRRLAELATDTQYF. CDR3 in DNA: TGTGCCAGCAGAAGACTAGCAGAACTAGCCACAGATACGCAGTATTTT.

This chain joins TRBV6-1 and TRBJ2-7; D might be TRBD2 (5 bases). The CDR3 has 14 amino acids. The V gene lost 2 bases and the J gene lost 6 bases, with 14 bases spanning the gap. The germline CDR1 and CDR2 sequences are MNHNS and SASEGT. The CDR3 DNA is TGTGCCAGCAGTGAATTCGCCCGGGGTTCCGAGCAGTACTTC. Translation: CASSEFARGSEQYF.

As DNA, the CDR3 is TGTGCCAGTAGTAAGGGACTAGCGGGAGCTTGGGCCGGGGAGCTGTTTTTT. This encodes CASSKGLAGAWAGELFF. V gene TRBV19 combines with J gene TRBJ2-2, with 14 bases identical to TRBD2. The CDR3 totals 17 residues. Trimming removed 4 bases from V and 6 bases from J; junction bases left unmatched: 7. In germline, CDR1 is LNHDA, CDR2 SQIVND (reference sequence). Using reference TRBV19 and TRBJ2-2 for the parts outside the CDR3, the full variable domain is DGGITQSPKYLFRKEGQNVTLSCEQNLNHDAMYWYRQDPGQGLRLIYYSQIVNDFQKGDIAEGYSVSREKKESFPLTVTSAQKNPTAFYLCASSKGLAGAWAGELFFGEGSRLTVL.

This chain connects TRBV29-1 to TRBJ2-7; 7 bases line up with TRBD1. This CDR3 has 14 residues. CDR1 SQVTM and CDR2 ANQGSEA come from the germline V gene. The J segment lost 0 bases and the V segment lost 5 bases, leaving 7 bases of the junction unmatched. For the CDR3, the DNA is TGCAGCGTTTCGGACAGGCGCGGCTCCTACGAGCAGTACTTC. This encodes CSVSDRRGSYEQYF.

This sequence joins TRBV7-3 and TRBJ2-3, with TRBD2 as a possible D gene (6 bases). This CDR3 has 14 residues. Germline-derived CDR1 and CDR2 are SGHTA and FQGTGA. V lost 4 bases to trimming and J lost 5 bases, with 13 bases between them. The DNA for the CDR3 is TGTGCCAGCAGCTGGGCGGGACGGCAAGATACGCAGTATTTT. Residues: CASSWAGRQDTQYF.

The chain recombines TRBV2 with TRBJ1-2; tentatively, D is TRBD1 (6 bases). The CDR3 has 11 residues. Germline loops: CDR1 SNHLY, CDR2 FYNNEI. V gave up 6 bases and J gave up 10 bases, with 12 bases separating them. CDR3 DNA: TGTGCCAGCAGGACACAGGGATACTACACCTTC. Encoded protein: CASRTQGYYTF.

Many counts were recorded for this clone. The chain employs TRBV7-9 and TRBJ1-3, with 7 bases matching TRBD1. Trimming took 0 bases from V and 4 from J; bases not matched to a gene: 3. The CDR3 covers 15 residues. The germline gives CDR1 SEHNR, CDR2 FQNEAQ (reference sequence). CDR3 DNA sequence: TGTGCCAGCAGCTTAGCGACAGGGCTCGGAAACACCATATATTTT. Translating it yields CASSLATGLGNTIYF.

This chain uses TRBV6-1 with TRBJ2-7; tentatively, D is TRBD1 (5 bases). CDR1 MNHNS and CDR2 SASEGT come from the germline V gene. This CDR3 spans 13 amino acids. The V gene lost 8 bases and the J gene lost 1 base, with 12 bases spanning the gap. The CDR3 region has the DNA TGTGCCAGCGGAGCCAGGGTATCCTACGAGCAGTACTTC. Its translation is CASGARVSYEQYF.

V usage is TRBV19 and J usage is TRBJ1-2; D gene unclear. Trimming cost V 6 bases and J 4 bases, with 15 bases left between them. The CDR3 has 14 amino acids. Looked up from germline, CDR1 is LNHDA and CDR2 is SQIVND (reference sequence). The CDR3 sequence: CASSPGSVSYGYTF. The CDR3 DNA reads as TGTGCCAGTAGCCCGGGGTCGGTGAGCTATGGCTACACCTTC.

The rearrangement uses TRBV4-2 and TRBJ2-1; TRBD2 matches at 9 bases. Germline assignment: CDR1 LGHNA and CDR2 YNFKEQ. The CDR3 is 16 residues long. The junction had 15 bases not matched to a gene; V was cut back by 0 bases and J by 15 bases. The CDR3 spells CASSQDGGGGAFLRFF. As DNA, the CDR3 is TGTGCCAGCAGCCAAGATGGAGGCGGGGGGGCCTTCCTCCGGTTCTTC.

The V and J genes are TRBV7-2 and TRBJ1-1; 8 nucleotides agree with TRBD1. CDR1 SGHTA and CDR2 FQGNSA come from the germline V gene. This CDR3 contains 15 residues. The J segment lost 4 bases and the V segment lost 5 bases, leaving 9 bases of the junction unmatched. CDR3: CASSPFPRGRTEAFF. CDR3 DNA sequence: TGTGCCAGCAGCCCCTTCCCCAGGGGGCGCACTGAAGCTTTCTTT.

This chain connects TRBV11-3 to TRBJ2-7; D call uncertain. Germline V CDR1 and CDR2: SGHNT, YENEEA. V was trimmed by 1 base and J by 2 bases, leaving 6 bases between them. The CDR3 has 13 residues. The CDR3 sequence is CASSLVATYEQYF. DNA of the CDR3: TGTGCCAGCAGCTTAGTAGCCACCTACGAGCAGTACTTC.

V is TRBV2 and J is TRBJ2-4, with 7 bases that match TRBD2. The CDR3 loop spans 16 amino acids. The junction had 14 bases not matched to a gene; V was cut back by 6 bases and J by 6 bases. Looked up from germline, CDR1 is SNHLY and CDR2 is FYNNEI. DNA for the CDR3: TGTGCCAGCAGCCTACAGCCGAGCGGGATGAGAAACATTCAGTACTTC. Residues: CASSLQPSGMRNIQYF.

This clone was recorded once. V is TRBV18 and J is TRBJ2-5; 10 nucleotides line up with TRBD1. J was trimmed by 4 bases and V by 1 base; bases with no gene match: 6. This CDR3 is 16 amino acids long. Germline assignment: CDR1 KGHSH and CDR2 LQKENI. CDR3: CASSPQRQGAGETQYF. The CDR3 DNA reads TGTGCCAGCTCACCACAGAGACAGGGGGCGGGAGAGACCCAGTACTTC.

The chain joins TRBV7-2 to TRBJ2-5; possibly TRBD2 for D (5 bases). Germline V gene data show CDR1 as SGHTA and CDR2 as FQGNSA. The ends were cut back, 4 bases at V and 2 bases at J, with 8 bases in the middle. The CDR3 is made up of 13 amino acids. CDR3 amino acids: CASSWTQQETQYF. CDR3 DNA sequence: TGTGCCAGCAGCTGGACTCAGCAAGAGACCCAGTACTTC.

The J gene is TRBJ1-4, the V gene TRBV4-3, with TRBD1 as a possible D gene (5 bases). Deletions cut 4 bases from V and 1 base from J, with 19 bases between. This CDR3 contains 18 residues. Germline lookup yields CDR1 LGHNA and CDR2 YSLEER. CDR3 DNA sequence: TGCGCCAGCAGCCCGGGACGGAGGGAGGCGTTAACTAATGAAAAACTGTTTTTT. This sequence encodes CASSPGRREALTNEKLFF.

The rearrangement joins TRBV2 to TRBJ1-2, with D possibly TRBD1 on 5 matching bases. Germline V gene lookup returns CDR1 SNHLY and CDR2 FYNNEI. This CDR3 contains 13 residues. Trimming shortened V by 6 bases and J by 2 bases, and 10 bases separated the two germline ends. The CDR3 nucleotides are TGTGCCAGCAGCGCAGGGCAGAACTATGGCTACACCTTC. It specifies CASSAGQNYGYTF. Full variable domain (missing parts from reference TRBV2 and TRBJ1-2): EPEVTQTPSHQVTQMGQEVILRCVPISNHLYFYWYRQILGQKVEFLVSFYNNEISEKSEIFDDQFSVERPDGSNFTLKIRSTKLEDSAMYFCASSAGQNYGYTFGSGTRLTVV.